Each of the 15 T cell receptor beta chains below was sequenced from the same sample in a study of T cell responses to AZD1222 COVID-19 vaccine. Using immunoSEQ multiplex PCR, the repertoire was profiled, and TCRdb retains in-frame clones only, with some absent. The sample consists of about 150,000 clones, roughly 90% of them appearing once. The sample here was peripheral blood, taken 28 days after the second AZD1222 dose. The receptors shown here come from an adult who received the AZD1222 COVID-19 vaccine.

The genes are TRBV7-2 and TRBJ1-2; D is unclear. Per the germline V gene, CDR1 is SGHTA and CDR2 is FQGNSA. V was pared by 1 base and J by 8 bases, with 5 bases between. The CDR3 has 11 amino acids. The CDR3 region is CASSLGGGYTF. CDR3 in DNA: TGTGCCAGCAGCTTAGGAGGGGGCTACACCTTC.

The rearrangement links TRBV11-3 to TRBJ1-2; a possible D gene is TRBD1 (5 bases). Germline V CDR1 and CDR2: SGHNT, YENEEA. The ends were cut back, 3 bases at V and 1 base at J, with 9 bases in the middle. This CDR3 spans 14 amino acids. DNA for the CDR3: TGTGCCAGCAGCTTGCAGGGCAGTAACTATGGCTACACCTTC. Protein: CASSLQGSNYGYTF.

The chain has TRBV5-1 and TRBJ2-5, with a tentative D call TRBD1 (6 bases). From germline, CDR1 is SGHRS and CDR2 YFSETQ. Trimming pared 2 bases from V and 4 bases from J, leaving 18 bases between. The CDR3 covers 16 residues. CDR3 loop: CASSLDAWDNGETQYF. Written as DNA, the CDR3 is TGCGCCAGCAGCTTAGACGCCTGGGACAACGGAGAGACCCAGTACTTC.

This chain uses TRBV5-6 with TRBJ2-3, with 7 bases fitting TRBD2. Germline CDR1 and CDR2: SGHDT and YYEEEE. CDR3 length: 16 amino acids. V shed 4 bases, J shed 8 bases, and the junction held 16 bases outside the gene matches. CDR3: CASSPTVEAGVVTQYF. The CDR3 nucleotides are TGTGCCAGCAGCCCAACAGTTGAGGCGGGAGTTGTTACGCAGTATTTT.

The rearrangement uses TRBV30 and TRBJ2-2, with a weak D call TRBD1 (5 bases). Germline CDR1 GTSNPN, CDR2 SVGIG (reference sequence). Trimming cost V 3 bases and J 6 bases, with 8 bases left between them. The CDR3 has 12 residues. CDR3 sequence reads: CAWSRAAGELFF. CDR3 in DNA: TGTGCCTGGAGCAGGGCGGCCGGGGAGCTGTTTTTT.

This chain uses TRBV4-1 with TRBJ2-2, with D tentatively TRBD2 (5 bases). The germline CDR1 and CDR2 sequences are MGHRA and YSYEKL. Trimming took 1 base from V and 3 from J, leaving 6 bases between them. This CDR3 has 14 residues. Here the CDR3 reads CASSQAEDTGELFF. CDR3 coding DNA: TGCGCCAGCAGCCAAGCGGAGGACACCGGGGAGCTGTTTTTT.

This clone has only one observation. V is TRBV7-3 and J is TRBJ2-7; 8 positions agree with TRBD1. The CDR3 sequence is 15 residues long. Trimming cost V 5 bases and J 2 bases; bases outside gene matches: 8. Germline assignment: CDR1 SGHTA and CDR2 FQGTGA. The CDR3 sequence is CASSQDRGLPYEQYF. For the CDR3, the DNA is TGTGCCAGCAGCCAAGACAGGGGTTTACCCTACGAGCAGTACTTC.

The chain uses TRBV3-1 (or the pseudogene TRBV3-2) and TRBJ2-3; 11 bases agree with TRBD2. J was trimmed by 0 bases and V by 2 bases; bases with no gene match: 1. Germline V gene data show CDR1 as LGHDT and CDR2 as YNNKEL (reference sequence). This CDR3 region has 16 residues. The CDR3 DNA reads TGTGCCAGCAGCCAACTAGCGGGAGGTAGCACAGATACGCAGTATTTT. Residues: CASSQLAGGSTDTQYF.

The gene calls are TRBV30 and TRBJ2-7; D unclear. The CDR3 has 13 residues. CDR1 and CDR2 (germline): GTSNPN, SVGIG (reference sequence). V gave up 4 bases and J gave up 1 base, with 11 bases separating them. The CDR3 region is CAWTSAGSYEQYF. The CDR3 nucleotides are TGTGCCTGGACATCCGCAGGATCCTACGAGCAGTACTTC.

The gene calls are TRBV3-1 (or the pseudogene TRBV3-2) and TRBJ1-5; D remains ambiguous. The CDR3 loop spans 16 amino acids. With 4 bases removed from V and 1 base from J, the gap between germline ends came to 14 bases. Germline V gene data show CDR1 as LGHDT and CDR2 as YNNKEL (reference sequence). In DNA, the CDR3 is TGTGCCAGCAGCCCCTCCCCCCTAAGGAGCAATCAGCCCCAGCATTTT. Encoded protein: CASSPSPLRSNQPQHF.

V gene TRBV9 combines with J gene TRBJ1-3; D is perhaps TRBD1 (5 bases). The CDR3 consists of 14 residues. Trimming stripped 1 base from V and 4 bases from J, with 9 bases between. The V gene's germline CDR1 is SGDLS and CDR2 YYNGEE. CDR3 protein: CASSVQGSGNTIYF. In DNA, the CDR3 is TGTGCCAGCAGCGTACAGGGTTCAGGAAACACCATATATTTT.

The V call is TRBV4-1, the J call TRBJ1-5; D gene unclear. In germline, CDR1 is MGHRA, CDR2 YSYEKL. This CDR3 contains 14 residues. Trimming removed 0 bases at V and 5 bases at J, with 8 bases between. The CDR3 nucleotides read TGCGCCAGCAGCCAAGAAGGCGGCCATCAGCCCCAGCATTTT. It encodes CASSQEGGHQPQHF.

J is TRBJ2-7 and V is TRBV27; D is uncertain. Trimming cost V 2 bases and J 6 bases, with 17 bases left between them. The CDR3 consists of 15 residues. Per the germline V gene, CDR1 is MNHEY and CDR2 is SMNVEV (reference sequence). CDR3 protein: CASSLMDPLNSEQYF. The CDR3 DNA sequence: TGTGCCAGCAGTTTAATGGACCCCTTGAACAGCGAGCAGTACTTC.

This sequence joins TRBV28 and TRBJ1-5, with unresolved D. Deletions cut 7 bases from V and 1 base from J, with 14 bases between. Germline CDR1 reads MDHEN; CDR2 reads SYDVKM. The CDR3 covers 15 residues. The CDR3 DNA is TGTGCCAGCAATGGAGACCTAGGCAGCAATCAGCCCCAGCATTTT. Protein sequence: CASNGDLGSNQPQHF.

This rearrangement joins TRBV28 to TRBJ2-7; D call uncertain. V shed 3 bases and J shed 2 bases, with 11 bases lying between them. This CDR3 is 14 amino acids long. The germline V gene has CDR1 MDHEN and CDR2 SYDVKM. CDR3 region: CASSFPARTYEQYF. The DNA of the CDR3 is TGTGCCAGCAGTTTCCCCGCGAGGACCTACGAGCAGTACTTC.